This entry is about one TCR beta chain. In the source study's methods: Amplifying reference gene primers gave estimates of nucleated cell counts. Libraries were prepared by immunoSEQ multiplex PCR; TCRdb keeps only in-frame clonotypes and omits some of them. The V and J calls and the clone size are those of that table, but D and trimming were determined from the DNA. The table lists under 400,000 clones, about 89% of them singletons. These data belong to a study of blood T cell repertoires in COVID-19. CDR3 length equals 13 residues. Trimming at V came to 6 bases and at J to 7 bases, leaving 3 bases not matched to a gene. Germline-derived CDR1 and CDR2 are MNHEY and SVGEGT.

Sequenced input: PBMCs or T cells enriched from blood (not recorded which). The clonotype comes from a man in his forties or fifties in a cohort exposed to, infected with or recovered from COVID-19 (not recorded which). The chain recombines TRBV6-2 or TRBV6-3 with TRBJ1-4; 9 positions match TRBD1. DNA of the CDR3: TGTGCCAGCAGCACAGGGGGCCTTGAAAAACTGTTTTTT. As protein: CASSTGGLEKLFF.